The entry that follows covers one T cell receptor beta chain sequence. What it binds is unknown. TCRdb keeps only in-frame clones here, not all; method: immunoSEQ multiplex PCR. The data show some 110,000 clones, with roughly 93% seen just once and around 1% held by the top ten. The data were taken from a study of graft-versus-host responses after intestinal transplantation. The CDR3 has 16 amino acids. Germline assignment: CDR1 MDHEN and CDR2 SYDVKM. V lost 7 bases and J lost 2; bases outside the gene matches: 12. The sequencing used unstimulated CD8+ T cells sorted from spleen or lymph node cells, collected before transplant. The sequence was obtained from a human donor who was the organ donor for an intestinal transplant. The chain recombines TRBV28 with TRBJ2-7, with 9 bases aligning to TRBD1. CDR3 amino acids: CASTHGPGQGAYEQYF. DNA for the CDR3: TGTGCCAGCACCCACGGACCGGGACAGGGCGCCTACGAGCAGTACTTC.